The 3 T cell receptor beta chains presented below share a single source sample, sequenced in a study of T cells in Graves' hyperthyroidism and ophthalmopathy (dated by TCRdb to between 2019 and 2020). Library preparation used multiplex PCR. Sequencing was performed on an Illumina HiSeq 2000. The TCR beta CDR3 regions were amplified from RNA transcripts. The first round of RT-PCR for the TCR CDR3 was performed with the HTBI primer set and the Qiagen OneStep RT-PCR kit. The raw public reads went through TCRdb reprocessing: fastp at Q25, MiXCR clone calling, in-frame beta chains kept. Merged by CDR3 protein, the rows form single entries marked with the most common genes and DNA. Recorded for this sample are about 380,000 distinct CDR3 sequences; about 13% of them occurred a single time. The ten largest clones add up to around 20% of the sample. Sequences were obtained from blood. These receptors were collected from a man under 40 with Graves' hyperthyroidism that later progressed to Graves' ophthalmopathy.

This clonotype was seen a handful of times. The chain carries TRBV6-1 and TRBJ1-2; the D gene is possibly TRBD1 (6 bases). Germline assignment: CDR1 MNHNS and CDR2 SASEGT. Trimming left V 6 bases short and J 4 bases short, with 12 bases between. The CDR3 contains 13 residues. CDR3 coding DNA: TGTGCCAGCAGGAGTACAGGGTTCTATGGCTACACCTTC. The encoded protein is CASRSTGFYGYTF.

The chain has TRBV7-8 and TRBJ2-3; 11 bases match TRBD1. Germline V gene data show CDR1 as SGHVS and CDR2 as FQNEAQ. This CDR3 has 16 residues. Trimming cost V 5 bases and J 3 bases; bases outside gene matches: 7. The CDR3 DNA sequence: TGTGCCAGCAGCAAACGGACAGGGGGCGGGACAGATACGCAGTATTTT. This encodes CASSKRTGGGTDTQYF.

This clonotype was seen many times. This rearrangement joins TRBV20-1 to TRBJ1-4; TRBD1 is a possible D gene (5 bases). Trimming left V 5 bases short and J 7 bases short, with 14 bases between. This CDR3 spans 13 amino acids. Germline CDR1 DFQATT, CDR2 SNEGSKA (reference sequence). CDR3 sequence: CSAAGFEVEKLFF. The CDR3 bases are TGCAGTGCTGCAGGGTTTGAGGTTGAAAAACTGTTTTTT.